The rows below give T cell receptor beta chains drawn from one sample of a study of regulatory T cells in long-lasting Graves disease. MiXCR, applied by TCRdb to the multiplex PCR reads, yields one record per CDR3 protein. The data contain roughly 500,000 distinct CDR3 sequences, 20% to 25% of them singletons. The starting material was peripheral blood mononuclear cells (PBMCs), obtained when the disease was refractory, from a patient treated with antithyroid drugs. These receptors were taken from a female donor with Graves disease. CDR3s include the opening cysteine and the closing phenylalanine or tryptophan.

v_call	cdr3_aa
TRBV19	CASSIGHFALFF
TRBV6-1	CASIWGETGTGVSEQYF
TRBV28	CASSLQGYGYEQYF
TRBV6-1	CASSPSDRAQETQYF
TRBV9	CASSPGALAGGYNEQFF
TRBV10-3	CAISESRRDLFF
TRBV20-1	CSARATGYEQYF
TRBV7-2	CASSIGLAKTQYF
TRBV6-2/TRBV6-3	CASSSTGGDTGELFF
TRBV20-1	CSARDDGTPSYEQYF
TRBV12-3/TRBV12-4	CASSGNPYEQYF
TRBV7-9	CASSSEITSPLHF
TRBV28	CASSFISGNQPQHF
TRBV20-1	CSARPYLQREGTDTQYF
TRBV7-2	CAGSGGGEKTYSTDTQYF
TRBV28	CASSETRDRTEAFF
TRBV27	CASSLSRMVVEQYF
TRBV28	CASSSLLAGGELDTQYF
TRBV3-1	CASSPTADTGGLFF
TRBV7-3	CASSLQGSETQYF
TRBV3-1	CASSQSALSGANVLTF
TRBV29-1	CSVEGVAGAPGEQHF